The TCR beta chain described here comes from a study of cytomegalovirus exposure and HLA in healthy donors. Findings of the study overall: In a later analysis, HLA-C alleles had the fewest associated TCRs, DRB1 alleles the most. Analysis was carried out at a later point, and it linked a missense DCLRE1C variant to TCR beta V- and J-gene trimming. Reportedly, HLA-A and HLA-B alleles of most subjects were accurately predicted from TCR beta.

Trimming at V came to 1 base and at J to 7 bases, leaving 4 bases not matched to a gene. Germline lookup yields CDR1 LGHNT and CDR2 FRNRAP. The CDR3 runs 16 residues. A word on this clone: Its matching antigen is unknown.

Primers for the PCR totalled 60 Vbeta and 13 Jbeta. In the source study's methods: The count from a later analysis was 70 million to 85 million unique TCR beta chains, about 9.9 million of them shared. Repertoires were generated with immunoSEQ multiplex PCR, while TCRdb's copy carries only in-frame clones and drops some. The V and J calls and clone size were taken over from that table, and D and trimming were inferred from the DNA. The profile shows under 200,000 clones, over 70% of them singletons. Sequenced sample: PBMCs. The J gene is TRBJ1-6, the V gene TRBV12-5, with TRBD1 matching 10 bases. This TCR derives from a woman between 50 and 59 years old in good health and CMV-seropositive. The DNA of the CDR3 is TGTGCTAGTGGTTTGGGTACGGGACAGGGGAATTCACCCCTCCACTTT. Its translation: CASGLGTGQGNSPLHF.